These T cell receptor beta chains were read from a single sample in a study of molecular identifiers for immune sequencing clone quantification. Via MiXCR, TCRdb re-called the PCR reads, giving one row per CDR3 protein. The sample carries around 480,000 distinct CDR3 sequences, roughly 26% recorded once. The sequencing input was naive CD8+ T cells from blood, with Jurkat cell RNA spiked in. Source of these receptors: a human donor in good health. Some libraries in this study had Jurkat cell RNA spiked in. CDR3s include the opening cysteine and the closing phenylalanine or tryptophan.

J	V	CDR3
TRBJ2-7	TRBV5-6	CASSLVGVSSYEQYF
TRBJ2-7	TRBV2	CASSVEGTYEQYF
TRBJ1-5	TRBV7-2	CASSLASMGNQPQHF
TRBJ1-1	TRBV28	CASSRRGASTEAFF
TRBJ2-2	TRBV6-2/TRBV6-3	CARTYTGTGELFF
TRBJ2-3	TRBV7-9	CASSVTGTGIPDTQYF
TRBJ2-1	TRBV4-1	CASSQVARPYEQFF
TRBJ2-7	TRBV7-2	CASSLEGRRVREQYF
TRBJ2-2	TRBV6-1	CASTPLSAPTGELFF
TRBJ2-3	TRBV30	CAWSVGTGTDTQYF
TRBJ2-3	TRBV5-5	CASSAGRINTDTQYF
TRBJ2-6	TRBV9	CASSGFAGSDSGANVLTF
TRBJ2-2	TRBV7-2	CASSWVPMAYTGELFF
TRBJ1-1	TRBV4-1	CASSQNGAVMNTEAFF
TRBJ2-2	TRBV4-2	CASSQDSSGSGELFF
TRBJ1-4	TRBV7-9	CASSSHGGPSEKPFF
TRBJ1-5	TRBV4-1	CASARGSNQPQHF
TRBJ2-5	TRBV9	CASGPGGGGETQYF
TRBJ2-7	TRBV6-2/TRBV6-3	CASSPTIPPGASYEQYF
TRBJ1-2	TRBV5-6	CASSRGQSHYGYTF
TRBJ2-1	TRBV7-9	CASSQTGANEQFF
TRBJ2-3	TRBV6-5	CASSLQTSGITDTQYF
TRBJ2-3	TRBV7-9	CASSLIGGTGTDTQYF